These 15 T cell receptor beta chains came from one sample sequenced in a study of spatial heterogeneity in lung cancer. Time point in this sample: sample taken at primary tumor resection. TCRdb re-called the 5' RACE reads with MiXCR, one entry per CDR3 protein. The sample lists 7,000 to 8,500 distinct CDR3 sequences; 7.5% to 10% were seen once. Sequences were derived from normal lung tissue next to the tumor, sampled at surgery. The receptors derive from a male donor with early-stage non-small cell lung cancer.

At least ten counts were recorded for this clonotype. The chain employs TRBV20-1 and TRBJ2-7; D tentatively fits TRBD1 or TRBD2 (5 bases each). V was clipped by 2 bases and J by 7 bases, with 12 bases between them. Germline CDR1 and CDR2: DFQATT and SNEGSKA (reference sequence). CDR3 length: 12 amino acids. CDR3 loop: CSARRDRGEQYF. CDR3 DNA: TGCAGTGCTAGACGGGACCGAGGAGAGCAGTACTTC.

This clonotype was counted at least ten times. The gene calls are TRBV5-1 and TRBJ1-2; TRBD1 might be the D (5 bases). V shed 4 bases and J shed 3 bases, with 16 bases lying between them. Germline V CDR1 and CDR2: SGHRS, YFSETQ. This CDR3 is built from 15 residues. This CDR3 reads CASSAGHQGYYGYTF. Here the CDR3 DNA reads TGCGCCAGCAGCGCGGGGCACCAGGGATACTATGGCTACACCTTC.

This clonotype was seen many times. The chain is built from TRBV7-8 and TRBJ2-7; D perhaps matches TRBD2 (7 bases). Between the trimmed V and J ends, which lost 5 bases and 0 bases, there was a span of 14 bases. The CDR3 has 15 amino acids. Germline V CDR1 and CDR2: SGHVS, FQNEAQ. The DNA for the CDR3 is TGTGCCAGCAGCCTAGAGGGGGGGAGCTCCTACGAGCAGTACTTC. It encodes CASSLEGGSSYEQYF.

This clonotype is medium-sized. J is TRBJ2-3 and V is TRBV7-8, with 9 bases identical to TRBD2. The V segment lost 3 bases and the J segment 0 bases; nucleotides outside the gene matches: 4. The CDR3 runs 16 residues. Germline CDR1 is SGHVS and CDR2 is FQNEAQ. The CDR3 sequence is CASSFLSGGSTDTQYF. CDR3 sequence (DNA): TGTGCCAGCAGCTTCCTTAGCGGGGGAAGCACAGATACGCAGTATTTT.

This clonotype was seen ten or more times. The chain carries TRBV20-1 and TRBJ1-1; D uncertain. Germline lookup yields CDR1 DFQATT and CDR2 SNEGSKA (reference sequence). The CDR3 runs 12 residues. Trimming pared 3 bases from V and 1 base from J, leaving 6 bases between. The CDR3: CSASPGNTEAFF. CDR3 in DNA: TGCAGTGCTAGCCCAGGGAACACTGAAGCTTTCTTT.

This clonotype was counted ten times or more. This sequence joins TRBV9 and TRBJ2-7; 9 bases map to TRBD1. The V gene end was trimmed by 2 bases and the J gene end by 3 bases; junction bases not matched to a gene: 3. This CDR3 comprises 14 residues. The germline V gene encodes CDR1 SGDLS and CDR2 YYNGEE. The CDR3 DNA reads as TGTGCCAGCAGCGTCGGACAGGGGATCTACGAGCAGTACTTC. Translation: CASSVGQGIYEQYF.

This sequence joins TRBV5-1 and TRBJ2-1, with D possibly being TRBD2 (8 bases). Germline V CDR1 and CDR2: SGHRS, YFSETQ. This CDR3 is built from 18 residues. Trimming pared 4 bases from V and 3 bases from J, leaving 23 bases between. The DNA of the CDR3 is TGCGCCAGCAGCCGGACTAGCCGCACCGGGGACAGCTACAATGAGCAGTTCTTC. This sequence encodes CASSRTSRTGDSYNEQFF. The complete variable domain, with remaining parts taken from reference TRBV5-1 and TRBJ2-1, reads KAGVTQTPRYLIKTRGQQVTLSCSPISGHRSVSWYQQTPGQGLQFLFEYFSETQRNKGNFPGRFSGRQFSNSRSEMNVSTLELGDSALYLCASSRTSRTGDSYNEQFFGPGTRLTVL.

This clonotype has at least ten counts. This chain uses TRBV20-1 with TRBJ2-7; D gene unclear. With 6 bases removed from V and 5 bases from J, the gap between germline ends came to 14 bases. Germline CDR1 reads DFQATT; CDR2 reads SNEGSKA (reference sequence). This CDR3 is 12 amino acids long. The CDR3 reads CSARPDHDEQYF. The CDR3 DNA follows: TGCAGTGCCCGGCCCGATCATGACGAGCAGTACTTC.

This clonotype has at least ten counts. This CDR3 is CASSLNLGQHTDTQYF. For the CDR3, the DNA is TGTGCCAGCAGTTTAAATCTGGGACAACACACAGATACGCAGTATTTT. The J gene is TRBJ2-3, the V gene TRBV27, with D possibly being TRBD1 (6 bases). Germline CDR1 MNHEY, CDR2 SMNVEV (reference sequence). V lost 2 bases and J lost 2, with 14 bases in between. This CDR3 contains 16 residues.

In its sample, this clonotype was seen many times. The genes are TRBV7-9 and TRBJ2-2, with TRBD1 as a possible D gene (5 bases). Between the trimmed V and J ends, which lost 5 bases and 5 bases, there was a span of 15 bases. CDR1 SEHNR and CDR2 FQNEAQ come from the germline V gene (reference sequence). This CDR3 region has 15 residues. This CDR3 reads CASSPDRRQTGELFF. CDR3 coding DNA: TGTGCCAGCAGCCCCGACAGACGCCAGACCGGGGAGCTGTTTTTT.

This clonotype is labeled medium-sized. This chain joins TRBV12-3 or TRBV12-4 and TRBJ1-2; 9 nucleotides line up with TRBD1. This CDR3 spans 14 amino acids. Germline trimming cut 5 bases from V and 8 bases from J; bases unmatched to any gene: 9. CDR3 sequence: CASSPSQGASGYTF. The CDR3 DNA reads as TGTGCCAGCAGTCCCTCACAGGGGGCGTCCGGCTACACCTTC.

By sample fraction, this clonotype is medium-sized. V is TRBV10-3 and J is TRBJ1-1; D is undetermined. The V gene's germline CDR1 is ENHRY and CDR2 SYGVKD. The CDR3 sequence is 14 residues long. Trimming cost V 6 bases and J 1 base, with 12 bases left between them. The DNA of the CDR3 is TGTGCCATCAGCTCCGTGGCGGGGAACACTGAAGCTTTCTTT. This gives the protein CAISSVAGNTEAFF.

Turning to this clonotype: Since a much larger clone is just one base distant, this may be a read error. The V and J genes are TRBV4-1 and TRBJ1-2; D not resolved. Germline V gene data show CDR1 as MGHRA and CDR2 as YSYEKL. There are 15 residues in the CDR3. CDR3 bases: TGCGCCTGCAGCCAAGACTCCAGGAACGGCTATGGCTACACCTTC. As protein: CACSQDSRNGYGYTF.

This clonotype was seen repeatedly, ten times or more. This chain joins TRBV5-1 and TRBJ2-1; TRBD2 matches 11 bases. V gave up 0 bases and J gave up 7 bases; unmatched junction bases: 6. Germline assignment: CDR1 SGHRS and CDR2 YFSETQ. The CDR3 has 16 amino acids. The CDR3 nucleotides read TGCGCCAGCAGCTTGGAGACTAGCGGGAAGGTGAATGAGCAGTTCTTC. It encodes CASSLETSGKVNEQFF.

This clonotype was detected many times. The chain joins TRBV9 to TRBJ2-3, with 10 bases identical to TRBD2. Germline V lookup: CDR1 SGDLS, CDR2 YYNGEE. The CDR3 contains 18 residues. J was trimmed by 4 bases and V by 0 bases; bases with no gene match: 11. The CDR3 loop is CASSVGARVAGGSDTQYF. CDR3 nucleotides: TGTGCCAGCAGCGTAGGGGCCCGGGTAGCGGGGGGTTCAGATACGCAGTATTTT.